One sample yielded the 26 T cell receptor beta chains listed below, sequenced in a study of blood T cells in healthy people across ages. Primers used in a second PCR of about 7 to 11 cycles were a sample-barcoded 5' primer and a J-beta primer mix. TCRdb re-called the 5' RACE reads with MiXCR, one entry per CDR3 protein. The sample has hundreds of thousands of distinct CDR3 sequences, about 28% seen once. Source material: blood. The receptors were gathered from a woman of 80 years or more in good health.

There are a few counts of this clonotype. The gene calls are TRBV6-5 and TRBJ1-4; D uncertain. CDR3 length equals 15 residues. The V end lost 2 bases, the J end lost 8 bases, and 15 bases lay between the germline ends. Germline assignment: CDR1 MNHEY and CDR2 SVGAGI. CDR3 sequence reads: CASSYGPPSREKLFF. CDR3 coding DNA: TGTGCCAGCAGTTACGGACCTCCCTCCAGGGAAAAACTGTTTTTT.

This clonotype was counted only a few times. The V gene is TRBV19, the J gene TRBJ1-2; D is uncertain. CDR3 length: 13 residues. The V and J ends lost 5 bases and 0 bases respectively, with 7 bases between them. CDR1 is LNHDA, CDR2 SQIVND, per germline (reference sequence). Here the CDR3 DNA reads TGTGCCAGTAGTTGGGAACCTAACTATGGCTACACCTTC. Translation: CASSWEPNYGYTF.

This clonotype appeared many times. This chain links TRBV7-3 with TRBJ2-6; D gene ambiguous. Trimming cost V 2 bases and J 0 bases, with 14 bases left between them. Germline V gene lookup returns CDR1 SGHTA and CDR2 FQGTGA. The CDR3 is 18 residues long. The CDR3 region has the DNA TGTGCCAGCAGCTTACGAGGAACAAGCCTCTCTGGGGCCAACGTCCTGACTTTC. Protein: CASSLRGTSLSGANVLTF.

The chain employs TRBV6-2 or TRBV6-3 and TRBJ2-3, with D possibly being TRBD2 (5 bases). Germline V CDR1 and CDR2: MNHEY, SVGEGT. V was cut by 7 bases and J by 4 bases, with 15 bases left in between. The CDR3 is 14 residues long. The CDR3: CASNNAGNPDTQYF. The CDR3 coding sequence is TGTGCCAGCAATAACGCCGGGAATCCAGATACGCAGTATTTT.

This clonotype was recorded at least ten times. The rearrangement uses TRBV6-1 and TRBJ2-2; 8 bases are a match to TRBD2. CDR1 and CDR2 from the germline V gene are MNHNS and SASEGT. V was clipped by 6 bases and J by 5 bases; unmatched bases: 8. The CDR3 contains 15 residues. The CDR3 reads CASRMFGGGTGELFF. CDR3 sequence (DNA): TGTGCCAGCAGGATGTTCGGGGGGGGGACCGGGGAGCTGTTTTTT.

This clonotype was counted many times. The rearrangement joins TRBV9 to TRBJ1-4; TRBD1 aligns across 8 bases. The CDR3 is made up of 16 amino acids. V was pared by 0 bases and J by 5 bases, with 6 bases of the junction left unmatched. CDR1 is SGDLS, CDR2 YYNGEE, per germline. The CDR3 reads CASSVGQGIGNEKLFF. CDR3 in DNA: TGTGCCAGCAGCGTAGGACAGGGGATTGGGAATGAAAAACTGTTTTTT.

CDR3 nucleotides: TGCGCCAGCAGCCAAACCGCGGGGGGGCCTATCGGGGAGCTGTTTTTT. Translating gives CASSQTAGGPIGELFF. The rearrangement uses TRBV4-3 and TRBJ2-2, with TRBD2 matching 9 bases. The CDR3 is 16 amino acids. J was trimmed by 7 bases and V by 2 bases; bases with no gene match: 8. The V gene's germline CDR1 is LGHNA and CDR2 YSLEER.

This clonotype was counted a few times. V and J are TRBV19 and TRBJ1-2, with 7 positions matching TRBD1. Germline CDR1 and CDR2: LNHDA and SQIVND (reference sequence). CDR3 size: 13 residues. With V trimmed by 9 bases and J by 5 bases, 9 bases remained unmatched. The CDR3 region is CASQPDREYGYTF. In nucleotides, the CDR3 is TGTGCCAGCCAGCCCGACAGGGAATATGGCTACACCTTC.

In its sample, this clonotype was seen many times. The gene calls are TRBV29-1 and TRBJ1-2; the D is unclear. Deletions cut 4 bases from V and 7 bases from J, with 10 bases between. The CDR3 is 11 residues long. Germline-derived CDR1 and CDR2 are SQVTM and ANQGSEA. CDR3 DNA: TGCAGCGTTGGTGCAAGTATTGGCTACACCTTC. Translation: CSVGASIGYTF.

A remark on this clonotype: A read error may explain this, as a much larger clone is one base away. CDR3 amino acids: CSASLGQGGSQPQHF. CDR3 coding DNA: TGCAGTGCTAGTTTGGGACAGGGGGGCAGTCAGCCCCAGCATTTT. This chain links TRBV20-1 with TRBJ1-5; 11 bases are a match to TRBD1. The V segment lost 3 bases and the J segment 6 bases; nucleotides outside the gene matches: 7. Germline V gene sequence: CDR1 DFQATT, CDR2 SNEGSKA (reference sequence). The CDR3 sequence is 15 residues long.

The chain has TRBV11-2 and TRBJ1-1; tentatively, D is TRBD1 (6 bases). The CDR3 spans 13 residues. The germline gives CDR1 SGHAT, CDR2 FQNNGV. V was cut by 5 bases and J by 6 bases, with 13 bases left in between. In nucleotides, the CDR3 is TGTGCCAGCAGCCCACAGGGTCGGGCTGAAGCTTTCTTT. Protein sequence: CASSPQGRAEAFF.

At least ten counts were recorded for this clonotype. The J gene is TRBJ1-1, the V gene TRBV5-6, with D possibly being TRBD1 (6 bases). Germline CDR1 and CDR2: SGHDT and YYEEEE. Deletions cut 2 bases from V and 1 base from J, with 15 bases between. The CDR3 is made up of 16 amino acids. Here the CDR3 reads CASSLGPQGPNTEAFF. Here the CDR3 DNA reads TGTGCCAGCAGCTTAGGGCCCCAGGGGCCGAACACTGAAGCTTTCTTT.

This clonotype was detected a few times. The V gene is TRBV4-1, the J gene TRBJ1-1, with TRBD1 matching 7 bases. This CDR3 is 17 amino acids long. The ends lost 0 bases at V and 5 bases at J; junction bases unmatched: 12. The germline CDR1 and CDR2 sequences are MGHRA and YSYEKL. CDR3 DNA sequence: TGCGCCAGCAGCCAAGATAGGGCTAGGGGGCGGATGACTGAAGCTTTCTTT. Its protein product is CASSQDRARGRMTEAFF.

This chain uses TRBV2 with TRBJ2-7; 12 bases map to TRBD2. Germline CDR1 SNHLY, CDR2 FYNNEI. Trimming at V came to 7 bases and at J to 6 bases, leaving 7 bases not matched to a gene. The CDR3 loop spans 14 amino acids. This CDR3 is CASKASGGAGEQYF. The CDR3 coding sequence is TGTGCCAGCAAGGCTAGCGGGGGGGCGGGCGAGCAGTACTTC.

The chain joins TRBV6-6 to TRBJ1-2; a possible D gene is TRBD1 (6 bases). In germline, CDR1 is MNHNY, CDR2 SVGAGI (reference sequence). Trimming pared 0 bases from V and 5 bases from J, leaving 10 bases between. The CDR3 totals 14 residues. As DNA, the CDR3 is TGTGCCAGCAGTTACTCTGGGACAATGTATGGCTACACCTTC. Translating gives CASSYSGTMYGYTF.

This clonotype was seen at least ten times. One end of the junction is discordant with germline, which a read error may explain. The chain couples TRBV5-1 to TRBJ2-7; 7 positions agree with TRBD2. The CDR3 runs to 13 residues. The germline V gene has CDR1 SGHRS and CDR2 YFSETQ. The chain's CDR3 is CASSLARGYEQYF. The CDR3, as DNA: TGTGCCAGCAGCTTAGCGCGGGGGTACGAGCAGTACTTC. Variable domain in full (rest from reference TRBV5-1 and TRBJ2-7): KAGVTQTPRYLIKTRGQQVTLSCSPISGHRSVSWYQQTPGQGLQFLFEYFSETQRNKGNFPGRFSGRQFSNSRSEMNVSTLELGDSALYLCASSLARGYEQYFGPGTRLTVT.

The rearrangement joins TRBV2 to TRBJ1-6; 7 bases map to TRBD1. This CDR3 is built from 14 residues. Unmatched junction bases numbered 9, after V lost 6 bases and J lost 10 bases. CDR1 and CDR2 from the germline V gene are SNHLY and FYNNEI. The CDR3 bases are TGTGCCAGCAGGTCGGGGACAGATCGATCACCCCTCCACTTT. Amino acid sequence: CASRSGTDRSPLHF.

The chain uses TRBV7-2 and TRBJ2-1; 8 nucleotides agree with TRBD2. The junction had 3 bases not matched to a gene; V was cut back by 5 bases and J by 0 bases. The CDR3 has 15 residues. Germline V gene data show CDR1 as SGHTA and CDR2 as FQGNSA. The CDR3 here is CASSPRGDSYNEQFF. CDR3 bases: TGTGCCAGCAGCCCGCGGGGGGACTCCTACAATGAGCAGTTCTTC.

On this clonotype: The junction does not match germline at one end; this may be a read error. The rearrangement uses TRBV28 and TRBJ2-2; D tentatively reads TRBD1 or TRBD2 (5 bases each). Germline V lookup: CDR1 MDHEN, CDR2 SYDVKM. This CDR3 comprises 17 residues. CDR3 bases: TGTGCCAGCAGTTTGTTTCCCTCCGGGACGACAACCGGGGAGCGGTTTTTT. This sequence encodes CASSLFPSGTTTGERFF.

This clonotype was found many times. The chain links TRBV5-6 to TRBJ2-3; a weak D match, TRBD1 (6 bases). The germline V gene encodes CDR1 SGHDT and CDR2 YYEEEE. The CDR3 length is 14 residues. V was shortened by 4 bases and J by 4 bases, with 13 bases between the two germline ends. CDR3 nucleotides: TGTGCCAGCAGCATCACAGGGAAATCAGATACGCAGTATTTT. Protein product: CASSITGKSDTQYF. Filled out from reference TRBV5-6 and TRBJ2-3, the complete variable domain reads DAGVTQSPTHLIKTRGQQVTLRCSPKSGHDTVSWYQQALGQGPQFIFQYYEEEERQRGNFPDRFSGHQFPNYSSELNVNALLLGDSALYLCASSITGKSDTQYFGPGTRLTVL.

At least ten counts were recorded for this clonotype. The gene calls are TRBV2 and TRBJ2-1, with TRBD1 identical over 9 bases. The CDR3 covers 15 residues. The V gene end was trimmed by 6 bases and the J gene end by 4 bases; junction bases not matched to a gene: 7. The germline V gene has CDR1 SNHLY and CDR2 FYNNEI. This CDR3 reads CASSEGQGYYNEQFF. The CDR3 coding sequence is TGTGCCAGCAGCGAGGGACAGGGATATTACAATGAGCAGTTCTTC.

This clonotype was picked up many times. The chain employs TRBV28 and TRBJ2-7; 10 bases map to TRBD1. The CDR3 is made up of 14 amino acids. Germline V lookup: CDR1 MDHEN, CDR2 SYDVKM. After removal of 6 bases from V and 4 bases from J, the junction contained 6 bases not matched to a gene. CDR3 nucleotides: TGTGCCAGCAGACAAAGGACAGGGGGTTACGAGCAGTACTTC. Translating it yields CASRQRTGGYEQYF.

The chain recombines TRBV29-1 with TRBJ2-1; possibly TRBD2 for D (5 bases). Germline V gene sequence: CDR1 SQVTM, CDR2 ANQGSEA. The CDR3 length is 14 residues. V lost 3 bases, J lost 0 bases, and 9 bases lay in between. CDR3 sequence (DNA): TGCAGCGTTGAGCGGGCTAACTCCTACAATGAGCAGTTCTTC. This sequence encodes CSVERANSYNEQFF.

The chain couples TRBV6-1 to TRBJ2-1; the D gene is possibly TRBD2 (5 bases). V shed 4 bases and J shed 10 bases, with 11 bases lying between them. Germline CDR1 is MNHNS and CDR2 is SASEGT. The CDR3 extends over 12 amino acids. CDR3 residues: CASSVLSGEQFF. CDR3 DNA: TGTGCCAGCAGTGTGTTATCGGGGGAGCAGTTCTTC.

In this sample, this clonotype turned up many times. A much larger clone lies one base from this, so it may be a read error. V is TRBV5-5 and J is TRBJ2-7; D is possibly TRBD1 (6 bases). There are 15 residues in the CDR3. Looked up from germline, CDR1 is SGHKS and CDR2 is YYEKEE (reference sequence). V lost 0 bases to trimming and J lost 3 bases, with 13 bases between them. The CDR3 sequence is CASSLGAGECYEQYF. CDR3 bases: TGTGCCAGCAGCTTGGGCGCAGGGGAGTGCTACGAGCAGTACTTC.

The genes are TRBV27 and TRBJ2-5; 8 nucleotides line up with TRBD1. Trimming removed 7 bases from V and 6 bases from J; junction bases left unmatched: 7. Germline V gene sequence: CDR1 MNHEY, CDR2 SMNVEV (reference sequence). The CDR3 runs 13 residues. DNA for the CDR3: TGTGCCAGCAAGGACAGGGCTGGGAAGACCCAGTACTTC. Its translation is CASKDRAGKTQYF.